This section outlines one TCR beta chain sequence together with its context. The CDR3 has 16 residues. Per germline, CDR1 PRHDT and CDR2 FYEKMQ (reference sequence). With 0 bases removed from V and 0 bases from J, the gap between germline ends came to 11 bases. The assay was immunoSEQ multiplex PCR, and TCRdb's table has in-frame clones only and misses some. The data show approximately 130,000 clones, about 86% seen once. This record comes from a study of blood T cell repertoires in COVID-19. Across the whole study: Sample material is recorded as cDNA or gDNA derived from T cells, B-cell-depleted T cells, or PBMCs.

The receptor was isolated from a woman aged 45-59 years with acute or convalescent COVID-19. This chain links TRBV13 with TRBJ1-2; D is perhaps TRBD1 (5 bases). The sample taken for sequencing was peripheral blood. The CDR3 loop is CASSLGGRRANYGYTF. DNA for the CDR3: TGTGCCAGCAGCTTAGGGGGGCGAAGGGCTAACTATGGCTACACCTTC.